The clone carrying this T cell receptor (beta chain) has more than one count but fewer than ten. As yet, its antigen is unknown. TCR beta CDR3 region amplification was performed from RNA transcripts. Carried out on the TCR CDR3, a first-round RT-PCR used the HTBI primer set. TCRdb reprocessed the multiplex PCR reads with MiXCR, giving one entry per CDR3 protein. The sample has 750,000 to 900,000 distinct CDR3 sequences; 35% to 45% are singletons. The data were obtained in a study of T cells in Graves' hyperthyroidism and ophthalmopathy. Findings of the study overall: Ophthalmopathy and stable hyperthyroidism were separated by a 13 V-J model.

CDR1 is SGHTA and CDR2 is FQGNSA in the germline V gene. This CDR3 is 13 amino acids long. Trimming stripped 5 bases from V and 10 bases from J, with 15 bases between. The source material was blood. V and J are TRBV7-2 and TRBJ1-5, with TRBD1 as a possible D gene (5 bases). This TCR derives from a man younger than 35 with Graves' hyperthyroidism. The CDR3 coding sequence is TGTGCCAGCAGCCCCCGGGGGGGGGGACCCCAGCATTTT. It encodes CASSPRGGGPQHF.